This passage covers 13 T cell receptor beta chains from one sample sequenced in a study of cytomegalovirus exposure and HLA in healthy donors. Primers included in the PCR were 60 Vbeta and 13 Jbeta primers. Using immunoSEQ multiplex PCR, the repertoire was profiled, and TCRdb retains in-frame clones only, with some absent. The sample includes about 170,000 clones, around 78% of them seen just once. Sequenced input: PBMCs. All receptors derive from a woman in her thirties in good health and CMV-seropositive.

Points on this clone: In this CDR3 the conserved last residue, phenylalanine or tryptophan, is missing, so a read error is likely. J is TRBJ1-5 and V is TRBV6-1, with D possibly TRBD1 on 5 matching bases. Germline CDR1 is MNHNS and CDR2 is SASEGT. V dropped 0 bases and J dropped 2 bases, with 8 bases sitting between them. This CDR3 contains 15 residues. CDR3 protein: CASSEAGGGNQPQHL. The CDR3 DNA reads TGTGCCAGCAGTGAAGCGGGGGGGGGCAATCAGCCCCAGCATCTT.

This clone was counted a single time. The gene calls are TRBV5-1 and TRBJ2-2, with a possible D match to TRBD2 (5 bases). CDR1 is SGHRS and CDR2 is YFSETQ in the germline V gene. This CDR3 comprises 14 residues. V was cut by 2 bases and J by 5 bases, with 10 bases left in between. CDR3 sequence reads: CASSFRGQTGELFF. The CDR3 DNA reads TGCGCCAGCAGCTTCCGGGGTCAAACCGGGGAGCTGTTTTTT.

This clone was seen only once. The chain combines TRBV27 with TRBJ2-7; a possible D gene is TRBD2 (5 bases). Germline CDR1 MNHEY, CDR2 SMNVEV (reference sequence). V lost 4 bases and J 1 base, leaving 14 bases between the germline ends. The CDR3 is made up of 15 amino acids. The CDR3: CASSSSRGGSYEQYF. CDR3 DNA: TGTGCCAGCAGTTCCTCTCGCGGCGGGTCCTACGAGCAGTACTTC.

This clone occurred once. The rearrangement links TRBV6-5 to TRBJ1-2, with D unclear. V was cut by 4 bases and J by 8 bases, with 17 bases left in between. There are 14 residues in the CDR3. Germline assignment: CDR1 MNHEY and CDR2 SVGAGI. The CDR3 coding sequence is TGTGCCAGCAGTTTCAACCGATTCTTTAGCGGCTACACCTTC. Its protein is CASSFNRFFSGYTF.

This clone was counted only a few times. The chain is built from TRBV4-3 and TRBJ2-7, with D possibly matching TRBD2 (7 bases). The CDR3 runs to 15 residues. Trimming shortened V by 2 bases and J by 5 bases, and 16 bases separated the two germline ends. Germline values: CDR1 LGHNA, CDR2 YSLEER. The CDR3 DNA follows: TGCGCCAGCAGCCAACAACAGGGAGGGAGGGACGAGCAGTACTTC. Protein: CASSQQQGGRDEQYF.

V usage is TRBV6-6 and J usage is TRBJ2-2; no clear D gene. The V and J ends lost 5 bases and 5 bases respectively, with 6 bases between them. Germline values: CDR1 MNHNY, CDR2 SVGAGI (reference sequence). This CDR3 contains 12 residues. The CDR3 bases are TGTGCCAGCAGTCACGGTACCGGGGAGCTGTTTTTT. Translation gives CASSHGTGELFF.

V gene TRBV23-1 combines with J gene TRBJ1-1, with D possibly being TRBD1 (5 bases). TRBV23-1 is known as an ORF, though its function is uncertain. V was trimmed by 6 bases and J by 0 bases, leaving 8 bases between them. CDR3 length: 13 amino acids. CDR3 amino acids: CASRDKMNTEAFF. The CDR3 bases are TGCGCCAGCAGGGACAAGATGAACACTGAAGCTTTCTTT.

The chain recombines TRBV5-1 with TRBJ2-7; a possible D gene is TRBD2 (6 bases). Trimming stripped 2 bases from V and 2 bases from J, with 17 bases between. Germline CDR1 reads SGHRS; CDR2 reads YFSETQ. The CDR3 is 16 residues long. CDR3 sequence: CASSFGTSLSTYEQYF. The CDR3 region has the DNA TGCGCCAGCAGCTTTGGGACTTCTCTAAGCACCTACGAGCAGTACTTC.

The CDR3 region has the DNA TGTGCCAGCAGTAGGGACAGGCGGGAGTTGGGCGAGCAGTACTTC. Amino acids: CASSRDRRELGEQYF. The rearrangement links TRBV2 to TRBJ2-7; D might be TRBD1 (8 bases). The CDR3 is made up of 15 amino acids. The germline CDR1 and CDR2 sequences are SNHLY and FYNNEI. V lost 5 bases, J lost 6 bases, and 20 bases lay in between.

CDR3 residues: CASSIVPRTLAYGYTF. The CDR3 nucleotides are TGTGCCAGTAGTATAGTCCCTCGCACATTGGCCTATGGCTACACCTTC. The chain carries TRBV19 and TRBJ1-2; D is uncertain. The V and J ends lost 1 base and 4 bases respectively, with 16 bases between them. Germline CDR1 reads LNHDA; CDR2 reads SQIVND (reference sequence). The CDR3 runs 16 residues.

The rearrangement joins TRBV19 to TRBJ1-5; the D gene is possibly TRBD1 (5 bases). CDR3 size: 14 residues. V was cut by 6 bases and J by 0 bases, with 9 bases left in between. The germline gives CDR1 LNHDA, CDR2 SQIVND (reference sequence). Here the CDR3 reads CASRRQYSNQPQHF. The CDR3 DNA is TGTGCCAGTAGACGACAGTATAGCAATCAGCCCCAGCATTTT.

A remark on this clone: Likely a read error: the CDR3 ends without its conserved phenylalanine or tryptophan. V usage is TRBV29-1 and J usage is TRBJ1-2, with a tentative D call TRBD1 (6 bases). The CDR3 extends over 13 amino acids. V gave up 4 bases and J gave up 4 bases, with 13 bases separating them. Germline CDR1 SQVTM, CDR2 ANQGSEA. The CDR3 loop is CSVVAGDGYGYTL. For the CDR3, the DNA is TGCAGCGTTGTGGCAGGGGATGGCTATGGCTACACCCTC.

J is TRBJ2-6 and V is TRBV6-4; 8 nucleotides align to TRBD1. In germline, CDR1 is MRHNA, CDR2 SNTAGT. V lost 5 bases and J lost 0; bases outside the gene matches: 6. This CDR3 has 17 amino acids. CDR3 amino acids: CASSRDRLSSGANVLTF. The CDR3, as DNA: TGTGCCAGCAGTCGGGACAGGTTAAGCTCTGGGGCCAACGTCCTGACTTTC.